These 14 T cell receptor beta chains were all obtained from the same sample, sequenced in a study of human T cells and chemical hapten exposure. TCRdb fed the RACE reads into MiXCR, producing one record per CDR3 protein. The sample includes roughly 380,000 distinct CDR3 sequences, roughly 5.3% of them seen just once. Documented time point: pre-sensitization, week 0. The treatment denotes: therapeutic diphenylcyclopropenone sensitization with weekly scalp DPC. Material: whole blood, obtained in connection with sensitization to the hapten diphenylcyclopropenone (DPC). Every receptor here comes from a woman in her forties or fifties with alopecia areata. Some clones in this sample may be carry-over from other donors' samples.

This clonotype was seen more than once but under ten times. The rearrangement joins TRBV12-5 to TRBJ2-2; D gene uncertain. This CDR3 is 13 amino acids long. The V end lost 0 bases, the J end lost 6 bases, and 5 bases lay between the germline ends. CDR1 and CDR2 from the germline V gene are LGHNT and FRNRAP. CDR3 region: CASGLVVAGELFF. Here the CDR3 DNA reads TGTGCTAGTGGTTTGGTTGTGGCCGGGGAGCTGTTTTTT.

The sample holds many counts of this clonotype. The V and J genes are TRBV7-2 and TRBJ2-1, with 7 bases matching TRBD2. The CDR3 runs 17 residues. J gave up 2 bases and V 1 base, and 8 bases lay outside the gene matches. Germline loops: CDR1 SGHTA, CDR2 FQGNSA. DNA of the CDR3: TGTGCCAGCAGCTTAGGGTCCAGCGGGAAAACCTACAATGAGCAGTTCTTC. Protein: CASSLGSSGKTYNEQFF. The full variable domain, its missing parts supplied by reference TRBV7-2 and TRBJ2-1, is GAGVSQSPSNKVTEKGKDVELRCDPISGHTALYWYRQSLGQGLEFLIYFQGNSAPDKSGLPSDRFSAERTGGSVSTLTIQRTQQEDSAVYLCASSLGSSGKTYNEQFFGPGTRLTVL.

This clonotype was seen ten or more times. The rearrangement joins TRBV30 to TRBJ2-1; 10 positions agree with TRBD2. After removal of 5 bases from V and 8 bases from J, the junction contained 6 bases not matched to a gene. The CDR3 loop spans 13 amino acids. Germline V gene lookup returns CDR1 GTSNPN and CDR2 SVGIG (reference sequence). Here the CDR3 reads CAWRTSGIDEQFF. CDR3 nucleotide sequence: TGTGCCTGGCGGACTAGCGGAATCGATGAGCAGTTCTTC. Supplemented by reference TRBV30 and TRBJ2-1, the full variable domain reads SQTIHQWPATLVQPVGSPLSLECTVEGTSNPNLYWYRQAAGRGLQLLFYSVGIGQISSEVPQNLSASRPQDRQFILSSKKLLLSDSGFYLCAWRTSGIDEQFFGPGTRLTVL.

This clonotype was detected only a few times. The CDR3 sequence is CASSGVAGELAKNIQYF. The CDR3, as DNA: TGCGCCAGCAGTGGGGTAGCGGGAGAGCTAGCCAAAAACATTCAGTACTTC. The V gene is TRBV4-1, the J gene TRBJ2-4; 9 nucleotides align to TRBD2. V dropped 6 bases and J dropped 0; count of bases not matched to a gene: 9. The CDR3 spans 17 residues. Per the germline V gene, CDR1 is MGHRA and CDR2 is YSYEKL.

The V and J genes are TRBV12-5 and TRBJ2-5; D tentatively fits TRBD1 or TRBD2 (6 bases each). This CDR3 spans 15 amino acids. The V end was cut by 5 bases, the J end by 2 bases, with 15 bases between. CDR1 and CDR2 (germline): LGHNT, FRNRAP. CDR3 amino acids: CASGGRDILQETQYF. In DNA, the CDR3 is TGTGCTAGTGGTGGGCGGGACATATTACAAGAGACCCAGTACTTC.

This clonotype was found a few times. The chain recombines TRBV20-1 with TRBJ2-2; D unresolved. V shed 3 bases and J shed 9 bases, with 11 bases lying between them. The CDR3 covers 12 residues. Looked up from germline, CDR1 is DFQATT and CDR2 is SNEGSKA (reference sequence). This CDR3 reads CSARVIGRELFF. In DNA, the CDR3 is TGCAGTGCTAGGGTGATAGGCCGGGAGCTGTTTTTT.

This clonotype occurred a few times. The V and J genes are TRBV2 and TRBJ2-7; 7 bases are a match to TRBD1. CDR3 length: 13 amino acids. The junction had 7 bases not matched to a gene; V was cut back by 7 bases and J by 4 bases. Germline assignment: CDR1 SNHLY and CDR2 FYNNEI. CDR3 sequence (DNA): TGTGCCAGCAAAGGGGACAGCTTGTACGAGCAGTACTTC. Its translation is CASKGDSLYEQYF.

This clonotype was counted at least ten times. The chain recombines TRBV20-1 with TRBJ1-2, with 10 nucleotides matching TRBD1. The germline CDR1 and CDR2 sequences are DFQATT and SNEGSKA (reference sequence). The CDR3 has 14 residues. J lost 8 bases, V lost 3 bases, and 9 bases had no gene match. Here the CDR3 DNA reads TGCAGTGCTAGCCGGGACAGGGGTAGGGAGGGCTACACCTTC. Encoded protein: CSASRDRGREGYTF.

V usage is TRBV4-1 and J usage is TRBJ2-7; D is uncertain. This CDR3 is built from 12 residues. The germline V gene has CDR1 MGHRA and CDR2 YSYEKL. The ends were cut back, 4 bases at V and 5 bases at J, with 9 bases in the middle. The CDR3 DNA reads TGCGCCAGCAGCCCGGACGCGAACGAGCAGTACTTC. Amino acid sequence: CASSPDANEQYF.

The sample holds a few counts of this clonotype. CDR3 sequence reads: CSAGTGNTEAFF. The CDR3 nucleotides are TGCAGTGCTGGGACAGGGAACACTGAAGCTTTCTTT. The V and J genes are TRBV20-1 and TRBJ1-1; 8 bases line up with TRBD1. The V gene end was trimmed by 5 bases and the J gene end by 1 base; junction bases not matched to a gene: 0. The CDR3 totals 12 residues. Germline CDR1 DFQATT, CDR2 SNEGSKA (reference sequence).

This clonotype appeared a few times. This rearrangement joins TRBV6-1 to TRBJ2-1, with a tentative D call TRBD2 (5 bases). The CDR3 loop spans 14 amino acids. Germline lookup yields CDR1 MNHNS and CDR2 SASEGT. Trimming took off 2 bases at V and 9 bases at J, with 14 bases between the two ends. The CDR3: CASSELRTAGEQFF. CDR3 nucleotides: TGTGCCAGCAGTGAACTCCGTACGGCGGGTGAGCAGTTCTTC.

This clonotype has a count of ten or more. This chain uses TRBV6-5 with TRBJ1-1; D not resolved. V was pared by 5 bases and J by 1 base, with 17 bases between. Germline V lookup: CDR1 MNHEY, CDR2 SVGAGI. The CDR3 loop spans 16 amino acids. CDR3 in DNA: TGTGCCAGCAGTCCCACCAATATCGTGGGGAACACTGAAGCTTTCTTT. This gives the protein CASSPTNIVGNTEAFF.

There are many counts of this clonotype. This sequence joins TRBV6-1 and TRBJ2-3; 10 bases fit TRBD2. Trimming at V came to 4 bases and at J to 0 bases, leaving 4 bases not matched to a gene. Germline-derived CDR1 and CDR2 are MNHNS and SASEGT. The CDR3 runs 16 residues. The CDR3 nucleotides read TGTGCCAGCAGTGCAGGACTAGCGGCGAGCACAGATACGCAGTATTTT. Its translation: CASSAGLAASTDTQYF.

This clonotype turned up a few times. This chain links TRBV20-1 with TRBJ1-6; D not certain. The CDR3 totals 13 residues. CDR1 is DFQATT and CDR2 is SNEGSKA in the germline V gene (reference sequence). V dropped 3 bases and J dropped 5 bases, with 8 bases sitting between them. The CDR3 is CSARRTDNSPLHF. CDR3 nucleotide sequence: TGCAGTGCTAGGAGGACTGATAATTCACCCCTCCACTTT.